The clone carrying this T cell receptor beta chain was observed once. Antigen: not known. The source of the sample is a study of PD-1 blockade in mismatch repair-deficient tumors. Overall study results and limits: After pembrolizumab, tumor-resident clones rose rapidly, then generally contracted before radiologic responses.

The repertoire was sequenced with immunoSEQ multiplex PCR; TCRdb's copy has only in-frame clones and lacks some. The data hold tens of thousands of clones, with 81% observed a single time. Every patient had mismatch repair deficiency by PCR or immunohistochemistry. The TCR-sequenced patients were a few responders to pembrolizumab. Germline-derived CDR1 and CDR2 are KGHSH and LQKENI. J was trimmed by 0 bases and V by 6 bases; bases with no gene match: 6. This CDR3 contains 16 residues. The source is an adult with mismatch repair-deficient cancer. Sequencing was performed on peripheral blood, taken 12 weeks after starting pembrolizumab. This chain uses TRBV18 with TRBJ2-3; 10 nucleotides agree with TRBD2. In nucleotides, the CDR3 is TGTGCCAGCTCTCCTCAGACTAGCGGGAGCACAGATACGCAGTATTTT. This codes for CASSPQTSGSTDTQYF.